The clone carrying this T cell receptor beta chain was observed a handful of times. The sample is drawn from a study of shared T cell receptors in the human thymus. Repertoires were generated with immunoSEQ multiplex PCR, while TCRdb's copy carries only in-frame clones and drops some. The table shows some 400,000 clones, with about 95% occurring only once. The CDR3 covers 14 residues. The V gene lost 5 bases and the J gene lost 4 bases, with 14 bases spanning the gap. The germline V gene has CDR1 SGHTA and CDR2 FQGTGA. The origin of this receptor is a human donor. The V gene is TRBV7-3, the J gene TRBJ1-2; D gene uncertain. The sample comprised thymocytes. The CDR3 nucleotides are TGTGCCAGCAGCCCCCTGGGAGCTACCTATGGCTACACCTTC. This sequence encodes CASSPLGATYGYTF.